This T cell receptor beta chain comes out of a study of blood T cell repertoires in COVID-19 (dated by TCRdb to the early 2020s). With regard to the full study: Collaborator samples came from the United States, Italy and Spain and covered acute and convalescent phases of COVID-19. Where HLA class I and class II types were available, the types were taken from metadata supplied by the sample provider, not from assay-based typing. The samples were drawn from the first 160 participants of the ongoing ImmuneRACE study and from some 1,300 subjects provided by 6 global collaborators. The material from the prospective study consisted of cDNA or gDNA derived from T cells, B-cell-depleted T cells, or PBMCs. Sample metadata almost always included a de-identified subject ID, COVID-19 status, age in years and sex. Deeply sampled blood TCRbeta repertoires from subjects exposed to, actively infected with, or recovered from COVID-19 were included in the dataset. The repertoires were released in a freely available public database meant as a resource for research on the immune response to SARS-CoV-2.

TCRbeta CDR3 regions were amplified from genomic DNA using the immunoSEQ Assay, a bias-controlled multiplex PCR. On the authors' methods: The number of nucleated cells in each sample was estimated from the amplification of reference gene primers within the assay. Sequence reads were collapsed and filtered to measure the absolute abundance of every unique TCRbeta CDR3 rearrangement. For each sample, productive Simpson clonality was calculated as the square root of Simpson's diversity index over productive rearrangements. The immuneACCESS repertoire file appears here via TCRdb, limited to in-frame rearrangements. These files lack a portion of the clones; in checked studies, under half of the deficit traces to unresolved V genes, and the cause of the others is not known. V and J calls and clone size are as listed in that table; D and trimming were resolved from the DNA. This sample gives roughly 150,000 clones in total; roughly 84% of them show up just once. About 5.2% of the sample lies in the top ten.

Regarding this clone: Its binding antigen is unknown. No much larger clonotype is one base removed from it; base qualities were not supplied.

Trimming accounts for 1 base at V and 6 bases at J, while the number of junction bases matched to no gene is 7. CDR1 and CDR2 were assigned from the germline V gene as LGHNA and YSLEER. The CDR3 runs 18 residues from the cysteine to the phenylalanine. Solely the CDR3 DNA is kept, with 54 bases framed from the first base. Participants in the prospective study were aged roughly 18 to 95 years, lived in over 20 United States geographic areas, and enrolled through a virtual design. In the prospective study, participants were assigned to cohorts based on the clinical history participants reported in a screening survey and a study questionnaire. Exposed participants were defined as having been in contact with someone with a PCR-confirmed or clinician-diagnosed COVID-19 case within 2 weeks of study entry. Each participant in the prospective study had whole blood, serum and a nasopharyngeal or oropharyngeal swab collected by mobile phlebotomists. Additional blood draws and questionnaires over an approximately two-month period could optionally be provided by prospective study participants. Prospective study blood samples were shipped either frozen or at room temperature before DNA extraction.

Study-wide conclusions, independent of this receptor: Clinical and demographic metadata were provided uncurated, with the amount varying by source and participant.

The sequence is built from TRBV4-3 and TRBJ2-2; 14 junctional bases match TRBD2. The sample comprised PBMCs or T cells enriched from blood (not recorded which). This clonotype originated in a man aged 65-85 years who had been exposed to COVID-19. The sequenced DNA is TGCGCCAGCAGCCAAGGGGGACTAGCGGGAGAATGGGCCGGGGAGCTGTTTTTT. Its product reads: CASSQGGLAGEWAGELFF.